The TCR beta chain described here comes from a study of blood T cells in healthy people across ages. For the second PCR, which ran for about 7 to 11 cycles, a sample-barcoded 5' primer and a J-beta primer mix were used. The template-switch adaptor was a 5' adaptor with 12 random nucleotides. It tagged each cDNA molecule. TCRdb re-analysed the 5' RACE reads in MiXCR, keeping a single row per CDR3 protein. There are 1.5 million to 2 million distinct CDR3 sequences in the sample; 28% occur only once, and roughly 8% lies in the top ten. The CDR3 runs to 13 residues. V dropped 5 bases and J dropped 6 bases, with 14 bases sitting between them. Germline V gene lookup returns CDR1 SGHDN and CDR2 FVKESK.

The source is a woman in her twenties or thirties in good health. The specimen sequenced was blood. The chain couples TRBV14 to TRBJ2-7; D possibly corresponds to TRBD1 (5 bases). CDR3 in DNA: TGTGCCAGCAGCGAAGGGGCCTTCTCCGAGCAGTACTTC. Translation: CASSEGAFSEQYF.